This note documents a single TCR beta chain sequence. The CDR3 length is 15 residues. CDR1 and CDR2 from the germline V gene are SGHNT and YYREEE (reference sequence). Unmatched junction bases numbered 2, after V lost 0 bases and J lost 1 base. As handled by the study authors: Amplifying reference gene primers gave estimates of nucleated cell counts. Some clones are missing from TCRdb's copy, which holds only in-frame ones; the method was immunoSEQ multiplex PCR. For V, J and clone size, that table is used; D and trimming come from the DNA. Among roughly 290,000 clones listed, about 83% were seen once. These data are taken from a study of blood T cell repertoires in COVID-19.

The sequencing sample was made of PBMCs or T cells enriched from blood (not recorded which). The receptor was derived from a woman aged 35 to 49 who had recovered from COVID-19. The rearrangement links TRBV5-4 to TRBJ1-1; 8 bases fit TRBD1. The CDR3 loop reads CASSLGGTGNTEAFF. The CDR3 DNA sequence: TGTGCCAGCAGCTTGGGAGGGACAGGGAACACTGAAGCTTTCTTT.